Shown below are 19 T cell receptor beta chains from a single sample sequenced in a study of shared clonotypes between healthy human individuals. Measured with immunoSEQ multiplex PCR; TCRdb has only the in-frame clones, and not every one. The table has about 1.1 million clones, around 78% seen once. Material for sequencing was memory CD4+ T cells from PBMCs. Subset defined: CD45RA-negative fraction. These receptors were obtained from a man younger than 35 in good health. Some clones in this sample may be carry-over from other donors' samples.

The chain uses TRBV19 and TRBJ1-5; D gene ambiguous. The length of the CDR3 is 15 residues. Germline values: CDR1 LNHDA, CDR2 SQIVND (reference sequence). Between the trimmed V and J ends, which lost 9 bases and 2 bases, there was a span of 17 bases. In nucleotides, the CDR3 is TGTGCCAGCGGAGGACTATTCAAACGCAATCAGCCCCAGCATTTT. This codes for CASGGLFKRNQPQHF.

The J gene is TRBJ2-3, the V gene TRBV5-5; possibly TRBD1 or TRBD2 for D (5 bases each). CDR1 and CDR2 from the germline V gene are SGHKS and YYEKEE (reference sequence). Trimming removed 2 bases from V and 6 bases from J, with 13 bases in between. The CDR3 is 14 residues long. CDR3 sequence reads: CASSLRTGADTQYF. CDR3 DNA sequence: TGTGCCAGCAGCTTAAGGACCGGGGCTGATACGCAGTATTTT. The full variable domain, its missing parts supplied by reference TRBV5-5 and TRBJ2-3, is DAGVTQSPTHLIKTRGQQVTLRCSPISGHKSVSWYQQVLGQGPQFIFQYYEKEERGRGNFPDRFSARQFPNYSSELNVNALLLGDSALYLCASSLRTGADTQYFGPGTRLTVL.

Concerning this clone: A much larger clone differs by one base, so this may be a read error. The same CDR3 is also encoded by other DNA sequences in this sample. The gene calls are TRBV7-9 and TRBJ1-1; D uncertain. V gave up 6 bases and J gave up 1 base, with 3 bases separating them. Germline-derived CDR1 and CDR2 are SEHNR and FQNEAQ (reference sequence). This CDR3 spans 11 amino acids. The CDR3 loop reads CASSQNTEAFF. CDR3 coding DNA: TGTGCCAGCAGTCAGAACACTGAAGCTTTCTTT.

On this clone itself: The sample contains more than one DNA sequence encoding this CDR3. The genes are TRBV19 and TRBJ1-5; no clear D gene. This CDR3 has 12 amino acids. The germline V gene has CDR1 LNHDA and CDR2 SQIVND (reference sequence). Between the trimmed V and J ends, which lost 6 bases and 2 bases, there was a span of 5 bases. This CDR3 reads CASRVGNQPQHF. The CDR3, as DNA: TGTGCCAGTAGGGTCGGCAATCAGCCCCAGCATTTT.

This chain links TRBV6-1 with TRBJ2-5; D may be TRBD2 (6 bases). Trimming shortened V by 8 bases and J by 4 bases, and 20 bases separated the two germline ends. The V gene's germline CDR1 is MNHNS and CDR2 SASEGT. CDR3 length: 15 residues. The CDR3 region is CASVPRRPGAETQYF. The CDR3 DNA is TGTGCCAGCGTCCCACGGAGGCCGGGAGCAGAGACCCAGTACTTC.

This clone was observed a handful of times. V and J are TRBV6-6 and TRBJ2-1, with D tentatively TRBD2 (6 bases). Germline CDR1 reads MNHNY; CDR2 reads SVGAGI (reference sequence). V gave up 2 bases and J gave up 6 bases, with 11 bases separating them. The CDR3 runs to 14 residues. CDR3 sequence: CASSYGGSLNEQFF. CDR3 bases: TGTGCCAGCAGTTACGGGGGGTCTCTCAATGAGCAGTTCTTC.

The chain couples TRBV5-5 to TRBJ2-4; no clear D. Looked up from germline, CDR1 is SGHKS and CDR2 is YYEKEE (reference sequence). Trimming shortened V by 0 bases and J by 0 bases, and 10 bases separated the two germline ends. The CDR3 covers 16 residues. CDR3 residues: CASSLAGSKAKNIQYF. DNA for the CDR3: TGTGCCAGCAGCTTGGCCGGGTCGAAAGCCAAAAACATTCAGTACTTC.

Notes on this clone: Since a much larger clone is just one base distant, this may be a read error. The conserved final phenylalanine or tryptophan is absent from the CDR3, which likely points to a read error. V is TRBV7-3 and J is TRBJ1-2; D unresolved. The length of the CDR3 is 12 residues. V shed 6 bases and J shed 2 bases, with 7 bases lying between them. Germline V gene sequence: CDR1 SGHTA, CDR2 FQGTGA. The CDR3 spells CASSEDNYGYTS. In DNA form, the CDR3 reads TGTGCCAGCAGTGAAGACAACTATGGCTACACCTCC.

The rearrangement joins TRBV7-2 to TRBJ1-4; D not resolved. Looked up from germline, CDR1 is SGHTA and CDR2 is FQGNSA. The V gene lost 1 base and the J gene lost 4 bases, with 10 bases spanning the gap. This CDR3 has 15 amino acids. The CDR3 sequence: CASSLDGRGNEKLFF. CDR3 bases: TGTGCCAGCAGCTTAGACGGACGTGGTAATGAAAAACTGTTTTTT.

This clone showed up just once. The gene calls are TRBV4-1 and TRBJ1-2, with D possibly being TRBD1 (6 bases). CDR3 length equals 17 residues. The germline CDR1 and CDR2 sequences are MGHRA and YSYEKL. The V end was cut by 3 bases, the J end by 4 bases, with 21 bases between. CDR3 sequence (DNA): TGCGCCAGCAGCCAGACGGCCGGGACATCACTCAGCTATGGCTACACCTTC. Its translation is CASSQTAGTSLSYGYTF.

The chain joins TRBV4-2 to TRBJ2-7; D uncertain. The V gene's germline CDR1 is LGHNA and CDR2 YNFKEQ. Trimming shortened V by 1 base and J by 2 bases, and 15 bases separated the two germline ends. The CDR3 spans 16 residues. CDR3 in DNA: TGTGCCAGCAGCCAAGGTTCTAGAACCTTGGCCTACGAGCAGTACTTC. Its protein product is CASSQGSRTLAYEQYF.

J is TRBJ2-7 and V is TRBV11-3; D is undetermined. The CDR3 has 13 residues. The germline V gene encodes CDR1 SGHNT and CDR2 YENEEA. Between the trimmed V and J ends, which lost 0 bases and 3 bases, there was a span of 6 bases. CDR3 sequence (DNA): TGTGCCAGCAGCTTAGATGAGTTCTACGAGCAGTACTTC. Translating it yields CASSLDEFYEQYF. The variable domain in full, completed from reference TRBV11-3 and TRBJ2-7, reads EAGVVQSPRYKIIEKKQPVAFWCNPISGHNTLYWYLQNLGQGPELLIRYENEEAVDDSQLPKDRFSAERLKGVDSTLKIQPAELGDSAVYLCASSLDEFYEQYFGPGTRLTVT.

J is TRBJ1-3 and V is TRBV28, with no clear D. Germline CDR1 and CDR2: MDHEN and SYDVKM. CDR3 length: 17 residues. Trimming removed 5 bases at V and 2 bases at J, with 19 bases between. Here the CDR3 DNA reads TGTGCCAGCAGTCCCCCCCTCTTCCAAAGGACTGGAAACACCATATATTTT. Encoded protein: CASSPPLFQRTGNTIYF. Filled out from reference TRBV28 and TRBJ1-3, the complete variable domain reads DVKVTQSSRYLVKRTGEKVFLECVQDMDHENMFWYRQDPGLGLRLIYFSYDVKMKEKGDIPEGYSVSREKKERFSLILESASTNQTSMYLCASSPPLFQRTGNTIYFGEGSWLTVV.

The chain uses TRBV5-1 and TRBJ1-1; D remains ambiguous. Per germline, CDR1 SGHRS and CDR2 YFSETQ. CDR3 size: 15 residues. Deletions cut 5 bases from V and 1 base from J, with 15 bases between. As DNA, the CDR3 is TGCGCCAGCAGATTCTCCCCCTCCGGGAACACTGAAGCTTTCTTT. This translates into CASRFSPSGNTEAFF. The full variable domain, rest sourced from reference TRBV5-1 and TRBJ1-1, is KAGVTQTPRYLIKTRGQQVTLSCSPISGHRSVSWYQQTPGQGLQFLFEYFSETQRNKGNFPGRFSGRQFSNSRSEMNVSTLELGDSALYLCASRFSPSGNTEAFFGQGTRLTVV.

The chain has TRBV5-5 and TRBJ2-3; no reliable D call. V gave up 0 bases and J gave up 5 bases, with 4 bases separating them. The CDR3 runs 12 residues. The V gene's germline CDR1 is SGHKS and CDR2 YYEKEE (reference sequence). CDR3 loop: CASSLAGDTQYF. In DNA form, the CDR3 reads TGTGCCAGCAGCTTGGCGGGAGATACGCAGTATTTT.

This clone has just a few counts. Other nucleotide sequences in the sample specify the same CDR3. This chain joins TRBV10-3 and TRBJ2-5, with 10 positions matching TRBD1. CDR1 ENHRY and CDR2 SYGVKD come from the germline V gene. The CDR3 is 13 amino acids. V trimming: 7 bases; J trimming: 5 bases; junction bases outside the gene matches: 4. The CDR3 DNA follows: TGTGCCATCACCAGGGACAGGGGTGAGACCCAGTACTTC. Encoded protein: CAITRDRGETQYF.

The V and J genes are TRBV19 and TRBJ1-5, with 7 bases lining up with TRBD1. Trimming at V came to 4 bases and at J to 3 bases, leaving 3 bases not matched to a gene. Germline CDR1 LNHDA, CDR2 SQIVND (reference sequence). This CDR3 region has 14 residues. The CDR3 DNA sequence: TGTGCCAGTAGTACGGGACAGTTCAATCAGCCCCAGCATTTT. Its protein product is CASSTGQFNQPQHF.

Note on this clone: Other DNA sequences in this sample translate to the same CDR3. The J gene is TRBJ2-5, the V gene TRBV6-5; D unresolved. There are 12 residues in the CDR3. In germline, CDR1 is MNHEY, CDR2 SVGAGI. The V end was cut by 6 bases, the J end by 2 bases, with 7 bases between. CDR3 DNA: TGTGCCAGCAGGGCGGTACAAGAGACCCAGTACTTC. This encodes CASRAVQETQYF.

The chain carries TRBV5-6 and TRBJ2-1; D is possibly TRBD1 (6 bases). The CDR3 totals 15 residues. V shed 4 bases and J shed 1 base, with 12 bases lying between them. From germline, CDR1 is SGHDT and CDR2 YYEEEE. CDR3 residues: CASSLTGQSYNEQFF. The CDR3, as DNA: TGTGCCAGCAGCCTCACAGGGCAATCCTACAATGAGCAGTTCTTC.